This T cell receptor (beta chain) was identified during a study of control samples from healthy donors and cancer patients. Clones were sequenced by immunoSEQ multiplex PCR, and TCRdb holds only the in-frame ones, with some missing. The sample shows 150,000 to 200,000 clones, around 96% of them seen only once. This CDR3 comprises 16 residues. Germline assignment: CDR1 SEHNR and CDR2 FQNEAQ (reference sequence). V lost 7 bases and J 7 bases, leaving 20 bases between the germline ends. The chain has TRBV7-9 and TRBJ1-6; tentative D call: TRBD1 (5 bases). This sequence was found in a woman in her forties in good health. The sequenced sample consisted of blood. The CDR3 nucleotides are TGTGCCAGCACCCGGTCGGGGCAGAGGAACAATTCACCCCTCCACTTT. As protein: CASTRSGQRNNSPLHF.